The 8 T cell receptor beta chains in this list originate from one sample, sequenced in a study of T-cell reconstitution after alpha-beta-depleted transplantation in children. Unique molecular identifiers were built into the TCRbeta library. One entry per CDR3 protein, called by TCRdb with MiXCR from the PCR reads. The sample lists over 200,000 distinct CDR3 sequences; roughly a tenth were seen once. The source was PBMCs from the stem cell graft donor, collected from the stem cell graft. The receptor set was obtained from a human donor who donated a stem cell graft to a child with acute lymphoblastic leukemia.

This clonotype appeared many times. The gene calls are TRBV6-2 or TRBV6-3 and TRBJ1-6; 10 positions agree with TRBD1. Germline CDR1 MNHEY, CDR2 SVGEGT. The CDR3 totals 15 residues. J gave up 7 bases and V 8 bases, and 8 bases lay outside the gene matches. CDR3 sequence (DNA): TGTGCCAGCTTCGGGACAGGGGTGGGAAATTCACCCCTCCACTTT. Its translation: CASFGTGVGNSPLHF.

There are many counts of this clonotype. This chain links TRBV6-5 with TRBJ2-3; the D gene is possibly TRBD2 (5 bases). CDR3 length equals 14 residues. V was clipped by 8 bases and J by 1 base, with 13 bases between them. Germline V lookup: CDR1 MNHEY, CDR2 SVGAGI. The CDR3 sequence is CASSSLAGTDTQYF. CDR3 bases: TGTGCCAGCTCTAGCTTGGCAGGCACAGATACGCAGTATTTT.

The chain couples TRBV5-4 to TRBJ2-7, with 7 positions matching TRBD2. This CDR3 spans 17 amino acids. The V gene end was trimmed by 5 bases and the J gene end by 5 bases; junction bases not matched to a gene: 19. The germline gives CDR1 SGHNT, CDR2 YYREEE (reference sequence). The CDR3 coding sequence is TGTGCCAGCAGGCCCGAGCCCTCATGGACTGGGGGGGACGAGCAGTACTTC. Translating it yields CASRPEPSWTGGDEQYF.

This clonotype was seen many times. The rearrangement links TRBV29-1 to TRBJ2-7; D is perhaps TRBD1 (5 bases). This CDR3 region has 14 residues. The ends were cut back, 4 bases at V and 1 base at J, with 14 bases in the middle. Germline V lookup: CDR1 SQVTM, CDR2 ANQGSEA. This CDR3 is CSVAPGPNSYEQYF. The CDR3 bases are TGCAGCGTTGCACCAGGGCCCAATTCCTACGAGCAGTACTTC.

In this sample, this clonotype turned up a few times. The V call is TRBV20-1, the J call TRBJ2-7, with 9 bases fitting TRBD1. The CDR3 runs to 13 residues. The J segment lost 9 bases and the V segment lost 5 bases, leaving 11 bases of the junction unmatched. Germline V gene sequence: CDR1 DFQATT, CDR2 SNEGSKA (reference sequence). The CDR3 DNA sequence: TGCAGTGCTTCCGCCTCCGACAGGGGGGGGCAGTACTTC. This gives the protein CSASASDRGGQYF.

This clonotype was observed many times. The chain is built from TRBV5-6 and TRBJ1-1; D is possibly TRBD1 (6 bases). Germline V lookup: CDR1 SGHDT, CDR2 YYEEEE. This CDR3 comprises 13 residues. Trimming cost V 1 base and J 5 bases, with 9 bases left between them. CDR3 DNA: TGTGCCAGCAGCTTGAACAGGGTGACTGAAGCTTTCTTT. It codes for CASSLNRVTEAFF.

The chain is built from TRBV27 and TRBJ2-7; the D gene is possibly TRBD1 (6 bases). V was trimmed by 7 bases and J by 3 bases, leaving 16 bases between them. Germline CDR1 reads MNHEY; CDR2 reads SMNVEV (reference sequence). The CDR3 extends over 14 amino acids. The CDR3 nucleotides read TGTGCCAGCACCCCCGGACAGAGGCACTACGAGCAGTACTTC. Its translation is CASTPGQRHYEQYF.

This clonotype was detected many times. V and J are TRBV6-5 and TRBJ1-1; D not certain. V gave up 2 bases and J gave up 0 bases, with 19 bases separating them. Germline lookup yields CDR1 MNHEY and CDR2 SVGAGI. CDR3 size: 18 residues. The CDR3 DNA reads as TGTGCCAGCAGTTACCCCTCTCAGCGCTACCTGATGAACACTGAAGCTTTCTTT. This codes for CASSYPSQRYLMNTEAFF.